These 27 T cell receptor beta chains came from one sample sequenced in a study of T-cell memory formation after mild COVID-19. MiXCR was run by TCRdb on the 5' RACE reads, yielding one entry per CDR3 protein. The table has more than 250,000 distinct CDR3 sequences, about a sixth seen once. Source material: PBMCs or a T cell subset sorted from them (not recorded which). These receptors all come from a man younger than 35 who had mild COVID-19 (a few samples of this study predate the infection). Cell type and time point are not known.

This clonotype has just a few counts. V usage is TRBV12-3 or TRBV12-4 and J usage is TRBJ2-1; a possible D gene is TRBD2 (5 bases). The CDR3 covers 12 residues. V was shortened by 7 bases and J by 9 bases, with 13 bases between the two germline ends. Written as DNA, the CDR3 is TGTGCCAGCACACACGGGGTTGGTGAGCAGTTCTTC. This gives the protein CASTHGVGEQFF.

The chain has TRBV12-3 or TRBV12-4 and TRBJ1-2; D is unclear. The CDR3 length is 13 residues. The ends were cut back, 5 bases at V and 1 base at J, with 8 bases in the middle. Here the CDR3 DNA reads TGTGCCAGCAGTGAAAACTTTAACTATGGCTACACCTTC. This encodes CASSENFNYGYTF.

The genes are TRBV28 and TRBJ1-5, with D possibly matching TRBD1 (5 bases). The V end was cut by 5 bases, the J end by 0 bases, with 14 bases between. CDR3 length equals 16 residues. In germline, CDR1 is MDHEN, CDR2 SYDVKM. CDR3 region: CASSPIGQGSNQPQHF. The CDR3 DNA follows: TGTGCCAGCAGTCCCATAGGGCAGGGTAGCAATCAGCCCCAGCATTTT.

CDR3 DNA: TGTGCCACCAGACAGGGCAGCGGGGAGCTGTTTTTT. Translation gives CATRQGSGELFF. J is TRBJ2-2 and V is TRBV10-3; 7 bases are shared with TRBD1. Trimming removed 10 bases from V and 7 bases from J; junction bases left unmatched: 6. CDR1 and CDR2 from the germline V gene are ENHRY and SYGVKD. The CDR3 totals 12 residues.

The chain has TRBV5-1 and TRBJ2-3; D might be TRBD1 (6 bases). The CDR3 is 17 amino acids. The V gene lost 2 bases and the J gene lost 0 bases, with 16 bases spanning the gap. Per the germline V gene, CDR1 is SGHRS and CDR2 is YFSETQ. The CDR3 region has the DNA TGCGCCAGCAGCTTAAATCTGGACAGTCCTAGCACAGATACGCAGTATTTT. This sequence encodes CASSLNLDSPSTDTQYF. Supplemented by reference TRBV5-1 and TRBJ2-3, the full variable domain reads KAGVTQTPRYLIKTRGQQVTLSCSPISGHRSVSWYQQTPGQGLQFLFEYFSETQRNKGNFPGRFSGRQFSNSRSEMNVSTLELGDSALYLCASSLNLDSPSTDTQYFGPGTRLTVL.

The CDR3 DNA follows: TGCGCCAGCAGCTTCTTTCCGGGAACAAATTCACCCCTCCACTTT. Translated, it gives CASSFFPGTNSPLHF. J is TRBJ1-6 and V is TRBV5-1; unclear D gene. V lost 2 bases and J 7 bases, leaving 13 bases between the germline ends. The CDR3 extends over 15 amino acids. Germline-derived CDR1 and CDR2 are SGHRS and YFSETQ.

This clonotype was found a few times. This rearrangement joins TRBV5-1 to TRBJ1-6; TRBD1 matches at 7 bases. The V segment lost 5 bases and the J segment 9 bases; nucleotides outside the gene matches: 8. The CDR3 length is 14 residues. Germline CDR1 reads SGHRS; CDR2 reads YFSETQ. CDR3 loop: CASRSTGLSSPLHF. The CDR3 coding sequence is TGCGCCAGCAGGTCGACAGGGCTGTCTTCACCCCTCCACTTT.

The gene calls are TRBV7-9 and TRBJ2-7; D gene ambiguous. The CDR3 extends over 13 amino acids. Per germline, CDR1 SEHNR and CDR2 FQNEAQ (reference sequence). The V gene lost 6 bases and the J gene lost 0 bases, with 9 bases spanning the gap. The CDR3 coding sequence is TGTGCCAGCAGATCGTTCGACTCCTACGAGCAGTACGTC. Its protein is CASRSFDSYEQYV.

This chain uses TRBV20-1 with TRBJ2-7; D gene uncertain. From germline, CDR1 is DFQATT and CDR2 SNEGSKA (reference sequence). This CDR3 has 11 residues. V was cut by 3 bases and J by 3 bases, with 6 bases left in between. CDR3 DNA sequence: TGCAGTGCTAGTCAGTACTACGAGCAGTACGTC. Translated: CSASQYYEQYV.

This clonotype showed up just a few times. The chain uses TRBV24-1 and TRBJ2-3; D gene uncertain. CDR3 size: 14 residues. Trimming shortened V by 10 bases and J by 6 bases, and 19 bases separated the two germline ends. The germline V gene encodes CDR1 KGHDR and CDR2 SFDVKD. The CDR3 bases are TGTGCCACTCCCCCCGGACCACAGACGGATACGCAGTATTTT. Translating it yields CATPPGPQTDTQYF.

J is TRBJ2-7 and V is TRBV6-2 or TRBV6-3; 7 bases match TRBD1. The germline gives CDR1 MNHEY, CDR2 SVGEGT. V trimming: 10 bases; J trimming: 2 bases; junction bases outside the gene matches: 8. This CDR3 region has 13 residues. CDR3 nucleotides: TGTGCCACCTCCGGGACAGCACCCTACGAGCAGTACGTC. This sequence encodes CATSGTAPYEQYV.

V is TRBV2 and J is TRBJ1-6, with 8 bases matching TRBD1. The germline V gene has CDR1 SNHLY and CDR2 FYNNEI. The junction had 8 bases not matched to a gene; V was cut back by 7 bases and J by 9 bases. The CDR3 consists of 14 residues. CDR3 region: CASNGQGRASPLHF. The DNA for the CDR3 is TGTGCCAGCAACGGACAGGGAAGGGCTTCACCCCTCCACTTT.

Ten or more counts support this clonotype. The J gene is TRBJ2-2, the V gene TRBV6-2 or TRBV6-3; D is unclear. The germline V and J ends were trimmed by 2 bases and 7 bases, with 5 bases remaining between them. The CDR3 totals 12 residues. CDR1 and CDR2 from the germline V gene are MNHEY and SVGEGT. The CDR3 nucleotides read TGTGCCAGCAGTTACGGGGTCGGGGAGCTGTTTTTT. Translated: CASSYGVGELFF.

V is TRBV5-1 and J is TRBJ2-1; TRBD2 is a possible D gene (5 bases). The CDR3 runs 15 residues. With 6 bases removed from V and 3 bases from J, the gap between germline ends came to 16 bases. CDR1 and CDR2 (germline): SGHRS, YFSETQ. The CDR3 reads CASTPSHGLYNEQFF. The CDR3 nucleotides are TGCGCCAGCACCCCCTCGCACGGACTCTACAATGAGCAGTTCTTC. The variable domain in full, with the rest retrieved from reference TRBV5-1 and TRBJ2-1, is KAGVTQTPRYLIKTRGQQVTLSCSPISGHRSVSWYQQTPGQGLQFLFEYFSETQRNKGNFPGRFSGRQFSNSRSEMNVSTLELGDSALYLCASTPSHGLYNEQFFGPGTRLTVL.

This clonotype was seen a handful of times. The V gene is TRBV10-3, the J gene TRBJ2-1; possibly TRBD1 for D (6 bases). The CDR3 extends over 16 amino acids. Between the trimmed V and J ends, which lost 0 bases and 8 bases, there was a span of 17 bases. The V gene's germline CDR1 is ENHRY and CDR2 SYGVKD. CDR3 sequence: CAISESRDITLHEQFF. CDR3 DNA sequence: TGTGCCATCAGTGAGTCCCGGGACATTACTCTCCATGAGCAGTTCTTC.

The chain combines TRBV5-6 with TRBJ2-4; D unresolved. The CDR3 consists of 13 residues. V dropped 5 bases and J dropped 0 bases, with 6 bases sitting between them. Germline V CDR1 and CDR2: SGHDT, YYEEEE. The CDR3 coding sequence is TGTGCCAGCAGAGACATAGCCAAAAACATTCAGTACTTC. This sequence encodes CASRDIAKNIQYF.

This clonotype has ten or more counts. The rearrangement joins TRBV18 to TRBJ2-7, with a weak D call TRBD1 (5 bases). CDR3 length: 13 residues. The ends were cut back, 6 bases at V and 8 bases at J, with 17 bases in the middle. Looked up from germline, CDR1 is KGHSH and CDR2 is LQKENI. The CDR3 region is CASSPGPRDKQYF. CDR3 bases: TGTGCCAGCTCTCCCGGACCCAGGGATAAGCAGTACTTC.

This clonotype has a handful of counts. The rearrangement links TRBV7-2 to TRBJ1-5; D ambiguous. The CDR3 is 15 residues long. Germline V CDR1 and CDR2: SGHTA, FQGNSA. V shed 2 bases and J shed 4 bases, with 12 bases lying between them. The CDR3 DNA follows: TGTGCCAGCAGCTTATTGCTGGGGAAAAATCAGCCCCAGCATTTT. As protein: CASSLLLGKNQPQHF.

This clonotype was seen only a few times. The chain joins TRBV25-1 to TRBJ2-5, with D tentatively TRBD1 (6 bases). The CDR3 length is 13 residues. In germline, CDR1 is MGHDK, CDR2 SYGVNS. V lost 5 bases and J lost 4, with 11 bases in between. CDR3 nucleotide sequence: TGTGCCAGCAGTCGTATGGGGGCAGAGACCCAGTACTTC. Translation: CASSRMGAETQYF.

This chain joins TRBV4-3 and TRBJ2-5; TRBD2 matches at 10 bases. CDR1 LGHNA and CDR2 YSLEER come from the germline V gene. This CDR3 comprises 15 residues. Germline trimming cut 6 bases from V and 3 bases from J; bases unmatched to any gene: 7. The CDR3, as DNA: TGCGCCAGCAGTCCCGGACTAGCGGAAGAAGAGACCCAGTACTTC. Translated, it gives CASSPGLAEEETQYF.

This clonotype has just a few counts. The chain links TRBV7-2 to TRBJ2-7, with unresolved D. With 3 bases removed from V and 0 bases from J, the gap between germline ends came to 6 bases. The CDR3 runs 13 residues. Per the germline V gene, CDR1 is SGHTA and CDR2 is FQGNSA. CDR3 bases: TGTGCCAGCAGCTTCCAGTTCTCCTACGAGCAGTACTTC. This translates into CASSFQFSYEQYF. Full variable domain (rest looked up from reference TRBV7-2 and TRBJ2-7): GAGVSQSPSNKVTEKGKDVELRCDPISGHTALYWYRQSLGQGLEFLIYFQGNSAPDKSGLPSDRFSAERTGGSVSTLTIQRTQQEDSAVYLCASSFQFSYEQYFGPGTRLTVT.

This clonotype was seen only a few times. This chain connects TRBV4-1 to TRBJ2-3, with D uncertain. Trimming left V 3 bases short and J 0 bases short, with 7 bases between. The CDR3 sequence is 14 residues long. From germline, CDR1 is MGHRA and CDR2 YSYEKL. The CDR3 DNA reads TGCGCCAGCAGCCACTACAGAAGCACAGATACGCAGTATTTT. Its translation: CASSHYRSTDTQYF.

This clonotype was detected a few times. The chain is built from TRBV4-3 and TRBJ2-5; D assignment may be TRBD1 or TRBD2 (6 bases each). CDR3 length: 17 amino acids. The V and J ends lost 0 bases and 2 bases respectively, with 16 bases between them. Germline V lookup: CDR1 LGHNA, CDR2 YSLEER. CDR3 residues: CASSQDGSRGRQETQYF. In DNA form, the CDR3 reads TGCGCCAGCAGCCAAGATGGATCCCGGGGGCGGCAAGAGACCCAGTACTTC.

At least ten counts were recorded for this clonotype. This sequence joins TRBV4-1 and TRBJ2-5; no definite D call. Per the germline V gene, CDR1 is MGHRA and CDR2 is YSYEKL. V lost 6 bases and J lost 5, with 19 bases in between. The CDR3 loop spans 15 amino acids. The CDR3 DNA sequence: TGCGCCAGCAGTTTAATGGGCAGGACGGAGGAGACCCAGTACTTC. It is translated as CASSLMGRTEETQYF.

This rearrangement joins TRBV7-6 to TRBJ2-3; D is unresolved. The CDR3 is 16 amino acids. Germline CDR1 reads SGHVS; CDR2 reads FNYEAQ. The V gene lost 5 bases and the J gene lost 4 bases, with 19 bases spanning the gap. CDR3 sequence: CASSPFASFPADTQYF. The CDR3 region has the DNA TGTGCCAGCAGCCCTTTCGCTTCCTTCCCTGCAGATACGCAGTATTTT.

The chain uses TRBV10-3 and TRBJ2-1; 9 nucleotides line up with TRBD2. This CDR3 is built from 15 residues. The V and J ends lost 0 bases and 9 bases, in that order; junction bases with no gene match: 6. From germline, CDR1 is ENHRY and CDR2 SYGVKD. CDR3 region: CAISESAGGPSEQFF. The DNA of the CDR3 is TGTGCCATCAGTGAGTCGGCGGGGGGGCCTAGTGAGCAGTTCTTC.

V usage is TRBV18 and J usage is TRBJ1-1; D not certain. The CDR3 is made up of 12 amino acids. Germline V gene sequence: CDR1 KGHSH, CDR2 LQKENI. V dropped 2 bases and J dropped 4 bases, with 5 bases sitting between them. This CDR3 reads CASSPDLTEAFF. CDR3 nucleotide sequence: TGTGCCAGCTCACCAGACCTCACTGAAGCTTTCTTT. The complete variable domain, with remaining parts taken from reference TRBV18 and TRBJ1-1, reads NAGVMQNPRHLVRRRGQEARLRCSPMKGHSHVYWYRQLPEEGLKFMVYLQKENIIDESGMPKERFSAEFPKEGPSILRIQQVVRGDSAAYFCASSPDLTEAFFGQGTRLTVV.